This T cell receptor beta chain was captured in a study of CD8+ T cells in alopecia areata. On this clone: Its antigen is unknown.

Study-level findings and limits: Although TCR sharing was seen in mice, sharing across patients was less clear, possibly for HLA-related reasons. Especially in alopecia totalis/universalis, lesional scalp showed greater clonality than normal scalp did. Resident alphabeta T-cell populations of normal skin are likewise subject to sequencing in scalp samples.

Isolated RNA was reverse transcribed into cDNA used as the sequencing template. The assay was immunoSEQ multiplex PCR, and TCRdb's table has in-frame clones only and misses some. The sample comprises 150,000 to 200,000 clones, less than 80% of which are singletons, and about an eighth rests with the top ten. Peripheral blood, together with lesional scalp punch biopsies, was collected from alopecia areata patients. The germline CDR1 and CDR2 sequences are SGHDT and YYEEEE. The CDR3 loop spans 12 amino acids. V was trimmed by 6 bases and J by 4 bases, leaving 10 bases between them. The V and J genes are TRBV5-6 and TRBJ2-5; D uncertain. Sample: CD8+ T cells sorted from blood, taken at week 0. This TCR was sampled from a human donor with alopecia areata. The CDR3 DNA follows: TGTGCCAGCAAGGATTTGGGAGAGACCCAGTACTTC. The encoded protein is CASKDLGETQYF.